The 31 T cell receptor beta chains below come from one sample, sequenced in a study of long-term antiretroviral therapy in people with HIV. Sequencing relied on immunoSEQ assay v3.0, run at survey level. Libraries were prepared by immunoSEQ multiplex PCR; TCRdb keeps only in-frame clonotypes and omits some of them. The sample has some 25,000 clones, roughly 80% seen once. The material was unsorted PBMCs, obtained 3 years after starting antiretroviral therapy. All receptors derive from a man aged 35 to 55 with HIV.

The chain joins TRBV25-1 to TRBJ2-2; D unresolved. The CDR3 consists of 15 residues. Germline values: CDR1 MGHDK, CDR2 SYGVNS. Trimming took 0 bases from V and 6 from J, leaving 11 bases between them. The DNA of the CDR3 is TGTGCCAGCAGTGAATATGTGGGTAACGCCGGGGAGCTGTTTTTT. It codes for CASSEYVGNAGELFF.

The rearrangement uses TRBV6-5 and TRBJ2-1; TRBD2 matches at 8 bases. J gave up 7 bases and V 5 bases, and 4 bases lay outside the gene matches. Germline V gene lookup returns CDR1 MNHEY and CDR2 SVGAGI. This CDR3 comprises 13 residues. The CDR3 region has the DNA TGTGCCAGCAGTGGGACTAGAATGAATGAGCAGTTCTTC. Amino acids: CASSGTRMNEQFF.

The V and J genes are TRBV6-6 and TRBJ2-5; D is unclear. V was clipped by 2 bases and J by 4 bases, with 5 bases between them. Germline CDR1 is MNHNY and CDR2 is SVGAGI (reference sequence). This CDR3 comprises 12 residues. CDR3 loop: CASSYTRETQYF. CDR3 DNA sequence: TGTGCCAGCAGTTACACGCGAGAGACCCAGTACTTC.

This clone was seen just once. The V gene is TRBV5-1, the J gene TRBJ2-3; 7 nucleotides agree with TRBD1. J gave up 3 bases and V 4 bases, and 8 bases lay outside the gene matches. Germline values: CDR1 SGHRS, CDR2 YFSETQ. There are 15 residues in the CDR3. The CDR3 DNA is TGCGCCAGCAGCCGGAAGGGGGCTTGGACAGATACGCAGTATTTT. Translated, it gives CASSRKGAWTDTQYF.

V is TRBV6-4 and J is TRBJ2-1; D is unresolved. This CDR3 region has 12 residues. CDR1 is MRHNA, CDR2 SNTAGT, per germline. V lost 2 bases, J lost 4 bases, and 3 bases lay in between. The CDR3, as DNA: TGTGCCAGCAGTGACCAATACAATGAGCAGTTCTTC. It is translated as CASSDQYNEQFF.

The chain has TRBV5-4 and TRBJ2-1; 12 nucleotides align to TRBD2. The CDR3 runs 15 residues. From germline, CDR1 is SGHNT and CDR2 YYREEE (reference sequence). With V trimmed by 4 bases and J by 8 bases, 7 bases remained unmatched. CDR3 DNA sequence: TGTGCCAGCAGCGCCCTAGCGGGAGGGCCCCATGAGCAGTTCTTC. Translating gives CASSALAGGPHEQFF.

The sample holds one count of this clone. The CDR3 spells CASSFGFGDTQYF. The CDR3 DNA reads TGTGCCAGCAGTTTCGGGTTCGGAGATACGCAGTATTTT. V is TRBV27 and J is TRBJ2-3, with D hard to call. This CDR3 has 13 residues. V dropped 3 bases and J dropped 5 bases, with 9 bases sitting between them. Germline V gene data show CDR1 as MNHEY and CDR2 as SMNVEV (reference sequence).

This CDR3 reads CASSESTGREQFF. In DNA, the CDR3 is TGTGCCAGCAGTGAAAGTACCGGGCGTGAGCAGTTCTTC. The chain links TRBV6-1 to TRBJ2-1; D is undetermined. The CDR3 extends over 13 amino acids. Germline assignment: CDR1 MNHNS and CDR2 SASEGT. Trimming removed 2 bases from V and 9 bases from J, with 11 bases in between.

V usage is TRBV6-1 and J usage is TRBJ1-2; no definite D call. The germline CDR1 and CDR2 sequences are MNHNS and SASEGT. The V end lost 2 bases, the J end lost 5 bases, and 12 bases lay between the germline ends. CDR3 size: 14 residues. The DNA for the CDR3 is TGTGCCAGCAGTGAATTCCGTTACCTGTATGGCTACACCTTC. Its protein product is CASSEFRYLYGYTF.

This clone has a handful of counts. This chain joins TRBV28 and TRBJ2-7, with 7 bases aligning to TRBD1. The CDR3 runs 14 residues. Germline CDR1 and CDR2: MDHEN and SYDVKM. With 10 bases clipped from V and 2 bases from J, the junction kept 11 bases outside the gene matches. The CDR3 region has the DNA TGTGCCACCGAGGGGGCGGTGAACACCTACGAGCAGTACTTC. Its protein product is CATEGAVNTYEQYF.

The chain is built from TRBV5-1 and TRBJ1-4; D is perhaps TRBD1 (6 bases). The CDR3 runs 15 residues. Trimming removed 2 bases from V and 4 bases from J, with 12 bases in between. Germline CDR1 reads SGHRS; CDR2 reads YFSETQ. This CDR3 is CASSFTGAGNEKLFF. CDR3 DNA sequence: TGCGCCAGCAGCTTCACGGGGGCGGGTAATGAAAAACTGTTTTTT.

The chain is built from TRBV4-3 and TRBJ2-2; D may be TRBD1 (5 bases). Deletions cut 0 bases from V and 6 bases from J, with 11 bases between. Looked up from germline, CDR1 is LGHNA and CDR2 is YSLEER. The CDR3 is made up of 15 amino acids. CDR3 bases: TGCGCCAGCAGCCAAGACTGGACAATGGCCGGGGAGCTGTTTTTT. It yields the protein CASSQDWTMAGELFF.

The V gene is TRBV7-9, the J gene TRBJ2-7; the D gene is possibly TRBD1 (5 bases). Germline CDR1 SEHNR, CDR2 FQNEAQ (reference sequence). This CDR3 contains 14 residues. Trimming took off 1 base at V and 3 bases at J, with 10 bases between the two ends. CDR3 sequence reads: CASSLELGLYEQYF. As DNA, the CDR3 is TGTGCCAGCAGCTTAGAGTTGGGGCTCTACGAGCAGTACTTC.

The chain links TRBV4-2 to TRBJ1-5, with 9 bases that match TRBD1. The CDR3 has 15 residues. Germline V gene lookup returns CDR1 LGHNA and CDR2 YNFKEQ. The J segment lost 5 bases and the V segment lost 0 bases, leaving 2 bases of the junction unmatched. As DNA, the CDR3 is TGTGCCAGCAGCCAAGACGGGGACAGGGATCAGCCCCAGCATTTT. Protein: CASSQDGDRDQPQHF.

This rearrangement joins TRBV7-9 to TRBJ2-5; D not certain. CDR3 length equals 13 residues. The germline V gene has CDR1 SEHNR and CDR2 FQNEAQ (reference sequence). V dropped 3 bases and J dropped 2 bases, with 7 bases sitting between them. CDR3: CASSFNGQETQYF. The CDR3 DNA is TGTGCCAGCAGCTTTAATGGGCAAGAGACCCAGTACTTC.

This clone was seen more than once but under ten times. The chain uses TRBV5-6 and TRBJ1-2; 7 nucleotides agree with TRBD1. The CDR3 is 15 residues long. Trimming removed 3 bases from V and 7 bases from J; junction bases left unmatched: 12. From germline, CDR1 is SGHDT and CDR2 YYEEEE. CDR3 in DNA: TGTGCCAGCAGCTCTACTAGACAGGGAGGGGTTGGCTACACCTTC. Its protein product is CASSSTRQGGVGYTF.

In this sample, this clone turned up a few times. This CDR3 is CATSRERETYGYTF. The CDR3 coding sequence is TGTGCCACCAGCAGAGAGCGGGAGACTTATGGCTACACCTTC. This rearrangement joins TRBV15 to TRBJ1-2; D unresolved. V lost 0 bases and J 5 bases, leaving 10 bases between the germline ends. The CDR3 runs 14 residues. Germline V gene lookup returns CDR1 LNHNV and CDR2 YYDKDF (reference sequence).

Here the CDR3 reads CASTLAGGNTDTQYF. CDR3 in DNA: TGCGCCAGTACCCTAGCGGGAGGAAACACAGATACGCAGTATTTT. The V call is TRBV5-1, the J call TRBJ2-3, with 11 bases matching TRBD2. Looked up from germline, CDR1 is SGHRS and CDR2 is YFSETQ. V trimming: 8 bases; J trimming: 2 bases; junction bases outside the gene matches: 7. There are 15 residues in the CDR3.

The rearrangement uses TRBV19 and TRBJ1-2; possibly TRBD1 for D (6 bases). Trimming removed 8 bases at V and 7 bases at J, with 14 bases between. CDR1 is LNHDA, CDR2 SQIVND, per germline (reference sequence). The CDR3 is made up of 12 amino acids. The CDR3 here is CASRRGGPGYTF. The CDR3 DNA follows: TGTGCCAGTCGGAGGGGGGGACCTGGCTACACCTTC.

The rearrangement uses TRBV7-8 and TRBJ1-3, with D perhaps matching TRBD1 (6 bases). With 1 base removed from V and 1 base from J, the gap between germline ends came to 11 bases. The germline CDR1 and CDR2 sequences are SGHVS and FQNEAQ. CDR3 size: 16 residues. CDR3 nucleotide sequence: TGTGCCAGCAGCTTAGGTGGCAGGGGATCTGGAAACACCATATATTTT. Its translation is CASSLGGRGSGNTIYF.

The V and J genes are TRBV30 and TRBJ1-2; 7 bases fit TRBD1. The CDR3 has 13 amino acids. V lost 0 bases to trimming and J lost 7 bases; unmatched junction nucleotides: 5. Per the germline V gene, CDR1 is GTSNPN and CDR2 is SVGIG (reference sequence). The CDR3 loop is CAWSVGPGGGYTF. The CDR3 nucleotides read TGTGCCTGGAGTGTAGGTCCAGGGGGTGGCTACACCTTC.

The rearrangement links TRBV11-2 to TRBJ2-7; 10 bases map to TRBD2. Trimming at V came to 5 bases and at J to 13 bases, leaving 11 bases not matched to a gene. The CDR3 covers 13 residues. The germline gives CDR1 SGHAT, CDR2 FQNNGV. As DNA, the CDR3 is TGTGCCAGCAGCGTCGCAGCTAGCGGGAGTCGATACTTC. It yields the protein CASSVAASGSRYF.

Only one count was recorded for this clone. J is TRBJ2-3 and V is TRBV5-4, with D unresolved. V lost 1 base to trimming and J lost 3 bases, with 6 bases between them. The length of the CDR3 is 13 residues. Germline values: CDR1 SGHNT, CDR2 YYREEE (reference sequence). The CDR3 region has the DNA TGTGCCAGCAGCTTGCGGCTGACAGATACGCAGTATTTT. Protein product: CASSLRLTDTQYF.

The rearrangement uses TRBV29-1 and TRBJ2-1, with TRBD2 as a possible D gene (5 bases). The CDR3 is 12 amino acids. V lost 8 bases to trimming and J lost 3 bases, with 11 bases between them. From germline, CDR1 is SQVTM and CDR2 ANQGSEA. The CDR3 region is CSMEVRYNEQFF. In DNA form, the CDR3 reads TGCAGCATGGAGGTCCGCTACAATGAGCAGTTCTTC.

This clone was observed once. V is TRBV12-5 and J is TRBJ1-1; 8 positions match TRBD1. The CDR3 consists of 15 residues. J lost 2 bases, V lost 7 bases, and 9 bases had no gene match. Germline CDR1 LGHNT, CDR2 FRNRAP. The CDR3 coding sequence is TGTGCTAGTGCAAGGGGAGGACAGGGTAACACTGAAGCTTTCTTT. Translation gives CASARGGQGNTEAFF.

The chain links TRBV9 to TRBJ2-5; tentative D call: TRBD1 (6 bases). Looked up from germline, CDR1 is SGDLS and CDR2 is YYNGEE. The CDR3 has 13 amino acids. Trimming stripped 2 bases from V and 4 bases from J, with 9 bases between. Written as DNA, the CDR3 is TGTGCCAGCAGCGTGGGGGCACTAGAGACCCAGTACTTC. This translates into CASSVGALETQYF.

This clone was seen once. The chain combines TRBV6-1 with TRBJ2-5; no clear D. Germline V lookup: CDR1 MNHNS, CDR2 SASEGT. Deletions cut 3 bases from V and 4 bases from J, with 15 bases between. This CDR3 comprises 15 residues. CDR3 amino acids: CASSDKSRIPETQYF. CDR3 bases: TGTGCCAGCAGTGATAAGAGCAGGATCCCAGAGACCCAGTACTTC.

The V gene is TRBV7-3, the J gene TRBJ2-1; tentatively, D is TRBD2 (6 bases). The CDR3 is 15 residues long. The germline CDR1 and CDR2 sequences are SGHTA and FQGTGA. V was shortened by 2 bases and J by 4 bases, with 12 bases between the two germline ends. The CDR3 protein is CASSLAAGRYNEQFF. The DNA for the CDR3 is TGTGCCAGCAGCTTAGCGGCGGGAAGGTACAATGAGCAGTTCTTC.

As regards this clone: Other nucleotide sequences in the sample specify the same CDR3. V and J are TRBV20-1 and TRBJ2-7; no firm D call. Germline CDR1 DFQATT, CDR2 SNEGSKA (reference sequence). V was shortened by 6 bases and J by 5 bases, with 8 bases between the two germline ends. The CDR3 has 10 residues. CDR3 residues: CSASDHEQYF. The DNA of the CDR3 is TGCAGTGCCTCCGATCACGAGCAGTACTTC.

This chain uses TRBV5-6 with TRBJ2-6; D gene unclear. Germline CDR1 SGHDT, CDR2 YYEEEE. CDR3 length: 17 residues. Trimming took off 1 base at V and 0 bases at J, with 11 bases between the two ends. CDR3 amino acids: CASSLSIGLSGANVLTF. CDR3 nucleotide sequence: TGTGCCAGCAGCTTGTCGATAGGCCTCTCTGGGGCCAACGTCCTGACTTTC.

This chain uses TRBV5-8 with TRBJ1-1, with D hard to call. The V gene lost 0 bases and the J gene lost 7 bases, with 10 bases spanning the gap. Germline assignment: CDR1 SGHTS and CDR2 YDEGEE. The CDR3 sequence is 13 residues long. CDR3 nucleotides: TGTGCCAGCAGCTTGGTATACGGCGGTGAAGCTTTCTTT. Amino acid sequence: CASSLVYGGEAFF.